The 31 T cell receptor beta chains presented below share a single source sample, sequenced in a study of monozygotic twins with inflammatory bowel disease. For each CDR3 protein, TCRdb gives one entry from its re-call of the 5' RACE reads, without DNA. Found here are a few hundred thousand distinct CDR3 sequences; the top ten clones hold 2% to 2.5%. The sample consisted of blood. The receptors shown here come from a human donor with ulcerative colitis or Crohn's disease, or a healthy co-twin of an affected twin (not recorded which).

V usage is TRBV10-3 and J usage is TRBJ2-2. Germline V CDR1 and CDR2: ENHRY, SYGVKD. The CDR3 sequence is 14 residues long. The CDR3 sequence: CAMHSSANTGELFF.

The chain links TRBV12-3 or TRBV12-4 to TRBJ2-7; TCRdb proposes TRBD1, but this gene call is untestable without DNA. CDR3 length: 13 residues. The chain's CDR3 is CASSLTGGHEQYF.

This chain uses TRBV19 with TRBJ1-5. This CDR3 spans 13 amino acids. CDR1 LNHDA and CDR2 SQIVND come from the germline V gene (reference sequence). The CDR3 protein is CASSRASNQPQHF.

The chain recombines TRBV20-1 with TRBJ2-7; the D call of TRBD1 rests on TCRdb alone, since no DNA is present to check it. This CDR3 comprises 13 residues. Germline-derived CDR1 and CDR2 are DFQATT and SNEGSKA (reference sequence). CDR3 sequence reads: CSARPTGAYEQYF.

The J gene is TRBJ2-7, the V gene TRBV12-3 or TRBV12-4; TCRdb gives TRBD2 as the D gene, but with no DNA this cannot be confirmed. The CDR3 length is 12 residues. CDR3 residues: CASSIGPNGRHF.

V and J are TRBV12-3 or TRBV12-4 and TRBJ2-5; TCRdb's D gene call, TRBD2, goes unchecked for lack of DNA. This CDR3 comprises 16 residues. CDR3 loop: CASSLRSGGPQETQYF.

This CDR3 reads CASSLESWVSPLHF. This chain uses TRBV5-1 with TRBJ1-6. There are 14 residues in the CDR3. Germline V lookup: CDR1 SGHRS, CDR2 YFSETQ. Together with reference TRBV5-1 and TRBJ1-6, the CDR3 gives the full variable domain: KAGVTQTPRYLIKTRGQQVTLSCSPISGHRSVSWYQQTPGQGLQFLFEYFSETQRNKGNFPGRFSGRQFSNSRSEMNVSTLELGDSALYLCASSLESWVSPLHFGNGTRLTVT.

The chain employs TRBV18 and TRBJ2-7. Germline V CDR1 and CDR2: KGHSH, LQKENI. CDR3 size: 13 residues. CDR3 sequence reads: CASSPLASYEQYF.

This chain connects TRBV2 to TRBJ1-1. Germline CDR1 SNHLY, CDR2 FYNNEI. This CDR3 has 12 amino acids. CDR3 loop: CASSATASEAFF.

The rearrangement links TRBV20-1 to TRBJ2-5. From germline, CDR1 is DFQATT and CDR2 SNEGSKA (reference sequence). The CDR3 spans 14 residues. The CDR3 spells CSARDVGNQETQYF.

This chain joins TRBV11-2 and TRBJ2-3; no DNA is available, so the TRBD2 call from TCRdb remains unchecked. This CDR3 has 15 amino acids. The germline V gene encodes CDR1 SGHAT and CDR2 FQNNGV. The CDR3: CASSLEGGRGDTQYF.

The chain uses TRBV20-1 and TRBJ2-1; TCRdb indicates TRBD2, and absent DNA this call remains unverified. The CDR3 contains 16 residues. Per germline, CDR1 DFQATT and CDR2 SNEGSKA (reference sequence). The CDR3 reads CSARDFRTSSHNEQFF.

The chain uses TRBV24-1 and TRBJ2-2; TCRdb selects TRBD1, and the lack of DNA leaves this call unchecked. Germline values: CDR1 KGHDR, CDR2 SFDVKD. The CDR3 spans 16 residues. CDR3 loop: CATSDLGQGYTGELFF.

The chain employs TRBV12-3 or TRBV12-4 and TRBJ2-2; TCRdb outputs TRBD2, but without DNA this stays unchecked. The CDR3 has 15 residues. CDR3 protein: CASSLGEGYTGELFF.

This chain connects TRBV11-2 to TRBJ1-2; TCRdb calls TRBD1, which cannot be checked without DNA. Germline CDR1 is SGHAT and CDR2 is FQNNGV. This CDR3 contains 14 residues. CDR3 amino acids: CASSRSGQGFGYTF.

The gene calls are TRBV29-1 and TRBJ2-5; no DNA is available, so the TRBD1 call from TCRdb remains unchecked. CDR1 is SQVTM, CDR2 ANQGSEA, per germline. The CDR3 runs to 14 residues. CDR3 sequence: CSVGRGSAQETQYF. The variable domain in full, with the rest retrieved from reference TRBV29-1 and TRBJ2-5, is SAVISQKPSRDICQRGTSLTIQCQVDSQVTMMFWYRQQPGQSLTLIATANQGSEATYESGFVIDKFPISRPNLTFSTLTVSNMSPEDSSIYLCSVGRGSAQETQYFGPGTRLLVL.

The rearrangement links TRBV5-1 to TRBJ2-1; the D gene TCRdb calls, TRBD2, cannot be checked with no DNA. This CDR3 is built from 15 residues. Germline V gene sequence: CDR1 SGHRS, CDR2 YFSETQ. The CDR3 region is CASSLNGGAGDEQFF.

The chain carries TRBV12-3 or TRBV12-4 and TRBJ1-5. The CDR3 totals 12 residues. Here the CDR3 reads CASSFDDQPQHF.

This rearrangement joins TRBV14 to TRBJ2-3. This CDR3 has 11 residues. CDR1 is SGHDN, CDR2 FVKESK, per germline. CDR3 region: CASSLATTQYF.

The chain is built from TRBV7-2 and TRBJ2-3; checking the TCRdb D call of TRBD1 is not possible without DNA. CDR1 SGHTA and CDR2 FQGNSA come from the germline V gene. The CDR3 covers 15 residues. This CDR3 is CASSYPSGGADAQYF.

This chain joins TRBV12-3 or TRBV12-4 and TRBJ2-3; TCRdb names TRBD2, which stays unverified in the absence of DNA. The CDR3 contains 13 residues. CDR3 region: CASSPGLLDTQYF.

The rearrangement joins TRBV11-1 to TRBJ1-5; there is no DNA to check the TCRdb D call of TRBD1. The V gene's germline CDR1 is SGHAT and CDR2 FQDESV (reference sequence). The CDR3 has 16 amino acids. The CDR3 protein is CASSFWGQGSCQPQHF.

The genes are TRBV3-1 and TRBJ2-3; lacking DNA, the TRBD2 call made by TCRdb goes unchecked. Germline CDR1 and CDR2: LGHDT and YNNKEL (reference sequence). The CDR3 extends over 17 amino acids. The chain's CDR3 is CASSQEGLAGVVDTQYF.

CDR3 amino acids: CSAVNLDRSTGRAFF. The chain employs TRBV20-1 and TRBJ1-1; the D call of TRBD1 rests on TCRdb alone, since no DNA is present to check it. The CDR3 has 15 residues. Per germline, CDR1 DFQATT and CDR2 SNEGSKA (reference sequence).

The chain recombines TRBV29-1 with TRBJ2-1; TCRdb proposes TRBD2, but this gene call is untestable without DNA. The CDR3 extends over 16 amino acids. Germline CDR1 SQVTM, CDR2 ANQGSEA. The CDR3: CSVEAGLAGTYNEQFF.

The V gene is TRBV12-5, the J gene TRBJ2-1; TCRdb returns TRBD2, unconfirmable since there is no DNA. CDR3 size: 13 residues. The V gene's germline CDR1 is LGHNT and CDR2 FRNRAP. The CDR3 loop reads CASGTGTHNEQFF.

This chain uses TRBV6-5 with TRBJ2-2. Per germline, CDR1 MNHEY and CDR2 SVGAGI. The CDR3 sequence is 14 residues long. The CDR3 reads CASSYWRGTGELFF.

The CDR3 loop is CSVEDRGGGTDTQYF. V gene TRBV29-1 combines with J gene TRBJ2-3; TCRdb designates TRBD1, a call that cannot be tested without DNA. This CDR3 spans 15 amino acids. Germline V gene data show CDR1 as SQVTM and CDR2 as ANQGSEA.

This chain uses TRBV20-1 with TRBJ2-3; TCRdb's D call, TRBD1, is unchecked because there is no DNA. Germline V gives CDR1 DFQATT, CDR2 SNEGSKA (reference sequence). This CDR3 comprises 16 residues. The CDR3 sequence: CSARERPRGRKDTQYF.

The chain's CDR3 is CASSFSGDTGELFF. This sequence joins TRBV5-1 and TRBJ2-2; TCRdb's D call, TRBD1, is unchecked because there is no DNA. The CDR3 covers 14 residues. In germline, CDR1 is SGHRS, CDR2 YFSETQ.

The chain is built from TRBV11-2 and TRBJ2-7; the TRBD1 assignment by TCRdb is unverifiable without DNA. Germline CDR1 is SGHAT and CDR2 is FQNNGV. CDR3 length: 15 amino acids. The CDR3 sequence: CASSHGQGVSYEQYF.